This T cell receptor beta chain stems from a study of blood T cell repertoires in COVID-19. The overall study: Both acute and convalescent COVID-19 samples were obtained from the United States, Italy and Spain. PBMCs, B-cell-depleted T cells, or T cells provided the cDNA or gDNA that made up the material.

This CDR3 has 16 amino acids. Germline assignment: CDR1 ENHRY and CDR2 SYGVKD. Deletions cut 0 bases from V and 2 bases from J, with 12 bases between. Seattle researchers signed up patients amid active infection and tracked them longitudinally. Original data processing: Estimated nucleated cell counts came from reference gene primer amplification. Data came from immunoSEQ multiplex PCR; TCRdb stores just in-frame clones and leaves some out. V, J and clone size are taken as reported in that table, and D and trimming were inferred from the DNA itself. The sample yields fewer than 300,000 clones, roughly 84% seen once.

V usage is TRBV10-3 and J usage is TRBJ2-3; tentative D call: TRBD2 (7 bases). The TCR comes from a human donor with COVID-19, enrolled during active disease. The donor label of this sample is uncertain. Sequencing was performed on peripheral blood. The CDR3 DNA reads TGTGCCATCAGTGAGTCGAGGGGGGGCCCCACAGATACGCAGTATTTT. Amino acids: CAISESRGGPTDTQYF.